This T cell receptor beta chain was documented in a study of radiation and T cells in renal cell carcinoma (dated by TCRdb to the early 2020s). Looking at the study overall: A total of around 50 samples underwent TCR beta sequencing, made up of some 26 tumors and some 27 peripheral blood samples. A total of 4 million to 5 million unique CDR3 nucleotide sequences, encoding some 2,700,000 unique CDR3 amino acid sequences, were found across all 50 or so samples. Beyond this particular receptor, the publication reports: Compared with controls, irradiated tumors had higher TCR clonality, as the top 100 clonotypes made up an average of around 54% of the repertoire, versus roughly 43% in nephrectomy-only tumors. Because the trial had a single-armed design, the trial could not examine how radiation dose or scheduling affected the TCR repertoire. A greater number of dominant CDR3 motifs was detected in irradiated tumors than in control tumors, and a larger share of the repertoire was occupied by these motifs in irradiated tumors than in control tumors. Only small tumor regions of 0.75 to 1 g were available, so intratumoral heterogeneity was not captured.

Following the manufacturer's recommendations, the immunoSEQ kit was used to generate TCR beta libraries from genomic DNA. To prepare the libraries, a first multiplex PCR with proprietary primers was run, followed by a second PCR that added unique barcodes, and a bead cleanup was done after each round. A positive control reaction and a negative control reaction, both provided in the kit, were run with every batch of samples. The final libraries were assessed on an Agilent 4200 TapeStation D1000 ScreenTape, pooled by volume, and quantified by qPCR. An Illumina NextSeq500 fitted with a MidOutput 150-cycle cartridge performed the sequencing, running 156 Read1 cycles and 15 Index1 cycles with the kit's custom primers. The pooled library was loaded at 0.75 to 1 pM, with an approximately 20% PhiX control spiked in. Processing in the source paper ran as follows. Vendor-processed data were analyzed in R, with a clonotype defined as all T cells sharing the same CDR3 nucleotide sequence. For clone abundance analyses, frequencies were normalized to the 10,000 most abundant clones in each sample. Public T cell clones, which averaged fewer than five per sample, were excluded before analysis. Dominant motifs were analyzed with ImmunoMap using the PAM10 matrix, a gap penalty of 30, and a homology threshold of 0.3, and motifs with a cumulative frequency of at least 0.01 were considered dominant. Not all clones reach the TCRdb copy of this immuneACCESS table, which keeps in-frame sequences only. Checked studies attribute under half of the gap to unresolved V genes and leave the rest unexplained. Clone size and the V and J calls come from that table; the DNA yielded D and trimming. The sample profile shows about 14,000 clones; 55% to 60% of them were found once. The ten largest clonotypes hold 9.5% to 11% of the sample.

In light of the paper, this sample's time point label describes: tumor resected at nephrectomy. Per the publication, the treatment or condition label means: treatment-naive control, cytoreductive nephrectomy. The control tumors were taken from treatment-naive renal cell carcinoma patients who had cytoreductive nephrectomy with no earlier radiation. All patients had renal cell carcinoma with clear cell pathology. Control tumors used for TCR sequencing were obtained from several females and roughly twelve males (median age approximately 50 years, range 40 to 82) and were resected from the early 2010s to the mid-2010s. Tumors were dissociated mechanically, digested with collagenase/hyaluronidase at 37 degrees C, processed in gentleMACS C tubes, and stored in liquid nitrogen. The QIAamp DNA Blood Mini Kit (Qiagen) was used to prepare genomic DNA for TCR sequencing. Samples were included in the analyses only if all quality control checks were passed.

As encoded in the germline V gene, CDR1 is SNHLY while CDR2 is FYNNEI. V ends up 6 bases short and J 1 base short, with an unmatched junction base count of 12. Inclusive of the bounding cysteine and phenylalanine, the CDR3 is 16 residues long. Just CDR3 DNA is preserved here, 48 bases in frame from base 1. This clone appeared many times. Its antigen has not been determined. Base quality data are lacking; no much larger clone is found one base away. The chain is assembled from TRBV2 and TRBJ2-7; 7 central nucleotides agree with TRBD1. The TCR originated in a man aged 50 or older with renal cell carcinoma. The material was tumor tissue, obtained from a patient whose treatment was nephrectomy without radiotherapy. The CDR3 in this case is CASSPLEGARSYEQYF. The DNA is TGTGCCAGCAGCCCCCTTGAGGGGGCGAGGTCCTACGAGCAGTACTTC.